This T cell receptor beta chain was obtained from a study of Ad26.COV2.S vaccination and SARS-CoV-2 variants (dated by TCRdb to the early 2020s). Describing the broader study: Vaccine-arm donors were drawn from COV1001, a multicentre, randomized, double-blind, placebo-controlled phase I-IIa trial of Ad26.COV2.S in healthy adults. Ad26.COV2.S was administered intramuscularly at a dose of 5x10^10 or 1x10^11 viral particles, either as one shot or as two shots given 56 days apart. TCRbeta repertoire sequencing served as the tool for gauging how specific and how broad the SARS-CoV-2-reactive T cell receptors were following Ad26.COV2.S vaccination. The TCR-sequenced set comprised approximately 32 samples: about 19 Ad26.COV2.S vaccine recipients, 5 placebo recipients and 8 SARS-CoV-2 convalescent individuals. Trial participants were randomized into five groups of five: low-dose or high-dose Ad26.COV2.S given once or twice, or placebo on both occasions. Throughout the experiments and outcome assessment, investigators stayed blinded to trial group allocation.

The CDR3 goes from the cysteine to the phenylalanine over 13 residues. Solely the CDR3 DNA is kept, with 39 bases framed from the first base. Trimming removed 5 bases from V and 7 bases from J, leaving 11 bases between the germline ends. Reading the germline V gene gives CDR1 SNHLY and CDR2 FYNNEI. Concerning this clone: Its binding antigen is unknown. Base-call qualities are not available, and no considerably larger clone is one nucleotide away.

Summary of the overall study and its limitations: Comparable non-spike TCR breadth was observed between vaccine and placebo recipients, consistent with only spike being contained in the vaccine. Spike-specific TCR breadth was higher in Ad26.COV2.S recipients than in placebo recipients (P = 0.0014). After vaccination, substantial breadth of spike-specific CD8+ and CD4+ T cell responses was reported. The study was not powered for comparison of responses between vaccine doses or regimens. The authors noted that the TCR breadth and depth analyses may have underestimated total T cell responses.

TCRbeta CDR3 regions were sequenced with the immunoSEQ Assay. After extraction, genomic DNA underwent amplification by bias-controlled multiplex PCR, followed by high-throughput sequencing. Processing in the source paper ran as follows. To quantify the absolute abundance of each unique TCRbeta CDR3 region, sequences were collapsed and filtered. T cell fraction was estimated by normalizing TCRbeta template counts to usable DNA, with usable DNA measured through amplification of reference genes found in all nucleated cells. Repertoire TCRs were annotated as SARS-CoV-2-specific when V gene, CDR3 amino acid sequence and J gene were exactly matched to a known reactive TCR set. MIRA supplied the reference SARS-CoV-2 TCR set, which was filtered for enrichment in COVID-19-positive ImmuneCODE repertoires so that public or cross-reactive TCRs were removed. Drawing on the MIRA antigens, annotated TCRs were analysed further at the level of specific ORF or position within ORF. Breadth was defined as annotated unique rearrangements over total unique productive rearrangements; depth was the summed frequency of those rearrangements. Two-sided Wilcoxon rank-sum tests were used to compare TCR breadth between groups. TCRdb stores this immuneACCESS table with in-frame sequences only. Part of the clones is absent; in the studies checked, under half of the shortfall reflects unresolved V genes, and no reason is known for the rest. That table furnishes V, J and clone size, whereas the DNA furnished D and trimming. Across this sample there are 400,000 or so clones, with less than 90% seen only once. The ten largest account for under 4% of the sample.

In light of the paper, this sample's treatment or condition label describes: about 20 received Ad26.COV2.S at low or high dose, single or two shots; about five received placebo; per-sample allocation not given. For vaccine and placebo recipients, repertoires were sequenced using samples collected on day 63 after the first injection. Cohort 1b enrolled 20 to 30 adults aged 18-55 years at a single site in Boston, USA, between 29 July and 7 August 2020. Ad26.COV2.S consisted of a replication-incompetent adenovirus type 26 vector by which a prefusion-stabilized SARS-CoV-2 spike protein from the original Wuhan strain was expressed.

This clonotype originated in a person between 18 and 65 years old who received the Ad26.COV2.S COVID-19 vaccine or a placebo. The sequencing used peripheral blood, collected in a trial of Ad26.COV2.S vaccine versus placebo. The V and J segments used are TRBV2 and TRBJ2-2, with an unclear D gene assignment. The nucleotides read TGTGCCAGCAGTCAGATCGGTGGCGGGGAGCTGTTTTTT. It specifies CASSQIGGGELFF.